The 24 T cell receptor beta chains in this list originate from one sample, sequenced in a study of sequential checkpoint blockade in melanoma (dated by TCRdb to between 2019 and 2020). Libraries were constructed by the immunoSEQ multiplex PCR assay. Not all clones reach the TCRdb copy of this immuneACCESS table, which keeps in-frame sequences only. Checked studies attribute under half of the gap to unresolved V genes and leave the rest unexplained. This sample lists 15,000 to 20,000 clones; approximately 26% were detected once. The ten largest clonotypes hold about 6.8% of the sample. The sample's treatment or condition label, decoded: randomized to nivolumab then ipilimumab (arm A) or the reverse (arm B). Sample: tumor tissue (inferred from file names), taken from a patient given nivolumab and ipilimumab in sequence. The receptors come from a human donor with melanoma.

V gene TRBV6-8 combines with J gene TRBJ1-2; 7 bases align to TRBD1. The CDR3 contains 13 residues. After removal of 4 bases from V and 6 bases from J, the junction contained 5 bases not matched to a gene. Germline lookup yields CDR1 MNHGY and CDR2 SAAAGT. The CDR3 sequence: CASSFEGAHGYTF. CDR3 DNA sequence: TGTGCCAGCAGTTTTGAGGGGGCCCATGGCTACACCTTC.

The chain joins TRBV28 to TRBJ2-7; 8 bases map to TRBD2. Germline V gene lookup returns CDR1 MDHEN and CDR2 SYDVKM. The CDR3 contains 16 residues. J gave up 1 base and V 4 bases, and 9 bases lay outside the gene matches. For the CDR3, the DNA is TGTGCCAGCAGTTCCTATAGCGGGAAAACATCCTACGAGCAGTACTTC. It specifies CASSSYSGKTSYEQYF. Full variable domain (outside the CDR3, taken from reference TRBV28 and TRBJ2-7): DVKVTQSSRYLVKRTGEKVFLECVQDMDHENMFWYRQDPGLGLRLIYFSYDVKMKEKGDIPEGYSVSREKKERFSLILESASTNQTSMYLCASSSYSGKTSYEQYFGPGTRLTVT.

The chain carries TRBV6-8 and TRBJ2-2, with 10 bases lining up with TRBD2. After removal of 2 bases from V and 7 bases from J, the junction contained 4 bases not matched to a gene. Germline V lookup: CDR1 MNHGY, CDR2 SAAAGT. The CDR3 is made up of 15 amino acids. CDR3 amino acids: CASSYLAGDSGELFF. In DNA form, the CDR3 reads TGTGCCAGCAGTTACCTAGCGGGAGATAGCGGGGAGCTGTTTTTT.

The V call is TRBV29-1, the J call TRBJ1-3; TRBD1 might be the D (5 bases). The CDR3 consists of 13 residues. Germline V CDR1 and CDR2: SQVTM, ANQGSEA. Trimming stripped 3 bases from V and 4 bases from J, with 10 bases between. Here the CDR3 DNA reads TGCAGCGTTGAGGCTCAGGGCGGAAACACCATATATTTT. This sequence encodes CSVEAQGGNTIYF.

V and J are TRBV15 and TRBJ2-1, with TRBD2 as a possible D gene (6 bases). This CDR3 spans 15 amino acids. From germline, CDR1 is LNHNV and CDR2 YYDKDF (reference sequence). The V end was cut by 0 bases, the J end by 6 bases, with 12 bases between. The CDR3, as DNA: TGTGCCACCAGCAGAGACGGGAGTCACCCCAATGAGCAGTTCTTC. Protein: CATSRDGSHPNEQFF.

This chain links TRBV29-1 with TRBJ2-5; tentatively, D is TRBD1 or TRBD2 (5 bases each). CDR3 size: 13 residues. V lost 1 base and J lost 4, with 10 bases in between. The germline V gene has CDR1 SQVTM and CDR2 ANQGSEA. CDR3 DNA: TGCAGCGTTGAAGCATCAGGGAGAGAGACCCAGTACTTC. Residues: CSVEASGRETQYF.

The CDR3 loop reads CASSIDPTAGGLVDEQFF. For the CDR3, the DNA is TGTGCCAGTAGTATAGATCCTACTGCGGGAGGGCTTGTCGATGAGCAGTTCTTC. V is TRBV19 and J is TRBJ2-1; 9 bases line up with TRBD2. From germline, CDR1 is LNHDA and CDR2 SQIVND (reference sequence). This CDR3 is 18 amino acids long. Unmatched junction bases numbered 14, after V lost 0 bases and J lost 8 bases.

This clone was seen a few times. The chain couples TRBV6-8 to TRBJ1-6; TRBD1 might be the D (5 bases). Trimming removed 1 base at V and 5 bases at J, with 12 bases between. The CDR3 has 16 amino acids. Germline V gives CDR1 MNHGY, CDR2 SAAAGT. CDR3 coding DNA: TGTGCCAGCAGTTACTACCGGGGCTCGGATAATTCACCCCTCCACTTT. This codes for CASSYYRGSDNSPLHF.

The V gene is TRBV6-8, the J gene TRBJ2-6, with TRBD1 matching 9 bases. The J segment lost 0 bases and the V segment lost 10 bases, leaving 13 bases of the junction unmatched. The CDR3 length is 18 residues. Germline V gene lookup returns CDR1 MNHGY and CDR2 SAAAGT. In DNA, the CDR3 is TGTGCCATCGGATTTCCGGGACAGGGCATCTCTGGGGCCAACGTCCTGACTTTC. Translated: CAIGFPGQGISGANVLTF.

This clone was counted a few times. The rearrangement links TRBV4-1 to TRBJ2-7, with 9 bases aligning to TRBD1. Germline CDR1 reads MGHRA; CDR2 reads YSYEKL. J was trimmed by 6 bases and V by 6 bases; bases with no gene match: 6. This CDR3 has 13 residues. CDR3 loop: CASSLQGAGEQYF. CDR3 DNA sequence: TGCGCCAGCAGTCTACAGGGGGCTGGCGAGCAGTACTTC.

The rearrangement links TRBV28 to TRBJ2-2; maybe TRBD2 (6 bases). Germline V lookup: CDR1 MDHEN, CDR2 SYDVKM. Trimming shortened V by 5 bases and J by 0 bases, and 13 bases separated the two germline ends. The CDR3 is made up of 16 amino acids. CDR3 in amino acids: CASSLLGGPNTGELFF. DNA for the CDR3: TGTGCCAGCAGTCTCCTCGGGGGACCGAACACCGGGGAGCTGTTTTTT. Supplemented by reference TRBV28 and TRBJ2-2, the full variable domain reads DVKVTQSSRYLVKRTGEKVFLECVQDMDHENMFWYRQDPGLGLRLIYFSYDVKMKEKGDIPEGYSVSREKKERFSLILESASTNQTSMYLCASSLLGGPNTGELFFGEGSRLTVL.

This clone was counted between two and nine times. The rearrangement links TRBV6-7 to TRBJ2-5; TRBD1 agrees at 8 bases. TRBV6-7 qualifies as an ORF whose function is uncertain. This CDR3 is 15 amino acids long. The junction had 8 bases not matched to a gene; V was cut back by 7 bases and J by 1 base. For the CDR3, the DNA is TGTGCCAGCACCCCGGGACAGGCCTTCCAAGAGACCCAGTACTTC. Its translation is CASTPGQAFQETQYF.

This rearrangement joins TRBV6-8 to TRBJ2-7; D uncertain. CDR1 and CDR2 (germline): MNHGY, SAAAGT. This CDR3 comprises 14 residues. The V gene lost 6 bases and the J gene lost 1 base, with 13 bases spanning the gap. For the CDR3, the DNA is TGTGCCAGCAGAACGGGTTTTACATCCTACGAGCAGTACTTC. Encoded protein: CASRTGFTSYEQYF.

This clone was seen a few times. The chain couples TRBV11-3 to TRBJ2-3; tentative D call: TRBD1 (5 bases). CDR3 length: 15 amino acids. The V end lost 3 bases, the J end lost 2 bases, and 12 bases lay between the germline ends. Germline CDR1 SGHNT, CDR2 YENEEA. CDR3 protein: CASSLGPLVTDTQYF. The DNA for the CDR3 is TGTGCCAGCAGCTTGGGGCCATTAGTCACAGATACGCAGTATTTT. Complete variable domain (other parts from reference TRBV11-3 and TRBJ2-3): EAGVVQSPRYKIIEKKQPVAFWCNPISGHNTLYWYLQNLGQGPELLIRYENEEAVDDSQLPKDRFSAERLKGVDSTLKIQPAELGDSAVYLCASSLGPLVTDTQYFGPGTRLTVL.

This clone was picked up a small number of times. This rearrangement joins TRBV6-8 to TRBJ1-3; D gene uncertain. This CDR3 comprises 14 residues. V lost 5 bases, J lost 1 base, and 9 bases lay in between. Per the germline V gene, CDR1 is MNHGY and CDR2 is SAAAGT. The CDR3 loop is CASSITISGNTIYF. The CDR3 DNA reads as TGTGCCAGCAGTATCACAATTTCTGGAAACACCATATATTTT.

In its sample, this clone is medium-sized. This chain connects TRBV25-1 to TRBJ2-7; D possibly corresponds to TRBD2 (5 bases). This CDR3 has 12 residues. Trimming left V 8 bases short and J 5 bases short, with 13 bases between. Germline V gene sequence: CDR1 MGHDK, CDR2 SYGVNS. Written as DNA, the CDR3 is TGTGCCAGCGGCCCAGGAGCGGACGAGCAGTACTTC. It is translated as CASGPGADEQYF.

The rearrangement joins TRBV28 to TRBJ2-3, with 8 bases that match TRBD1. The CDR3 length is 17 residues. CDR1 and CDR2 (germline): MDHEN, SYDVKM. With V trimmed by 5 bases and J by 0 bases, 10 bases remained unmatched. The CDR3 DNA sequence: TGTGCCAGCAGTCCCAGGGGGCTAAGCCCTAGCACAGATACGCAGTATTTT. Protein product: CASSPRGLSPSTDTQYF.

The V call is TRBV14, the J call TRBJ2-1; D not certain. Trimming cost V 1 base and J 5 bases, with 9 bases left between them. Looked up from germline, CDR1 is SGHDN and CDR2 is FVKESK. This CDR3 spans 14 amino acids. The CDR3 DNA sequence: TGTGCCAGCAGCCAAGCCAGGCTAAACAATGAGCAGTTCTTC. Its translation is CASSQARLNNEQFF.

The chain employs TRBV19 and TRBJ1-6; 11 bases agree with TRBD1. With 9 bases clipped from V and 7 bases from J, the junction kept 11 bases outside the gene matches. This CDR3 has 16 residues. Germline V CDR1 and CDR2: LNHDA, SQIVND (reference sequence). CDR3 protein: CASKLSRDRGNSPLHF. CDR3 DNA sequence: TGTGCCAGCAAGCTAAGTCGGGACAGGGGGAATTCACCCCTCCACTTT.

J is TRBJ2-7 and V is TRBV29-1; 9 nucleotides match TRBD1. Germline-derived CDR1 and CDR2 are SQVTM and ANQGSEA. V gave up 7 bases and J gave up 2 bases; unmatched junction bases: 3. CDR3 length: 12 residues. This chain's CDR3 is CSARQGAYEQYF. The CDR3 DNA reads TGCAGCGCTAGACAGGGGGCCTACGAGCAGTACTTC.

This clone was seen more than once but under ten times. V usage is TRBV9 and J usage is TRBJ2-7; D is possibly TRBD2 (6 bases). From germline, CDR1 is SGDLS and CDR2 YYNGEE. This CDR3 is 15 amino acids long. The V and J ends lost 5 bases and 2 bases respectively, with 17 bases between them. In nucleotides, the CDR3 is TGTGCCAGCAGTGAGGAGGGCGGCCCTACCTACGAGCAGTACTTC. It is translated as CASSEEGGPTYEQYF.

In this sample, this clone turned up a few times. The rearrangement uses TRBV11-3 and TRBJ2-3; D possibly corresponds to TRBD2 (6 bases). The CDR3 is 16 amino acids. Germline-derived CDR1 and CDR2 are SGHNT and YENEEA. V was trimmed by 6 bases and J by 0 bases, leaving 16 bases between them. The CDR3 region is CASRFWGDTSTDTQYF. CDR3 nucleotide sequence: TGTGCCAGCAGGTTTTGGGGGGATACTAGCACAGATACGCAGTATTTT.

V is TRBV7-6 and J is TRBJ2-3, with 8 bases identical to TRBD2. Trimming at V came to 5 bases and at J to 4 bases, leaving 8 bases not matched to a gene. Germline V lookup: CDR1 SGHVS, CDR2 FNYEAQ. This CDR3 comprises 15 residues. DNA of the CDR3: TGTGCCAGCAGCCTGTGGCGGGGGGAGGCAGATACGCAGTATTTT. Translation: CASSLWRGEADTQYF. The full variable domain, rest sourced from reference TRBV7-6 and TRBJ2-3, is GAGVSQSPRYKVTKRGQDVALRCDPISGHVSLYWYRQALGQGPEFLTYFNYEAQQDKSGLPNDRFSAERPEGSISTLTIQRTEQRDSAMYRCASSLWRGEADTQYFGPGTRLTVL.

The chain uses TRBV30 and TRBJ2-1; 13 nucleotides align to TRBD2. This CDR3 has 17 amino acids. The ends lost 5 bases at V and 2 bases at J; junction bases unmatched: 9. Per germline, CDR1 GTSNPN and CDR2 SVGIG (reference sequence). CDR3 in amino acids: CAWGTSGTRTPYNEQFF. The CDR3 nucleotides read TGTGCCTGGGGGACTAGCGGGACCCGTACACCCTACAATGAGCAGTTCTTC.